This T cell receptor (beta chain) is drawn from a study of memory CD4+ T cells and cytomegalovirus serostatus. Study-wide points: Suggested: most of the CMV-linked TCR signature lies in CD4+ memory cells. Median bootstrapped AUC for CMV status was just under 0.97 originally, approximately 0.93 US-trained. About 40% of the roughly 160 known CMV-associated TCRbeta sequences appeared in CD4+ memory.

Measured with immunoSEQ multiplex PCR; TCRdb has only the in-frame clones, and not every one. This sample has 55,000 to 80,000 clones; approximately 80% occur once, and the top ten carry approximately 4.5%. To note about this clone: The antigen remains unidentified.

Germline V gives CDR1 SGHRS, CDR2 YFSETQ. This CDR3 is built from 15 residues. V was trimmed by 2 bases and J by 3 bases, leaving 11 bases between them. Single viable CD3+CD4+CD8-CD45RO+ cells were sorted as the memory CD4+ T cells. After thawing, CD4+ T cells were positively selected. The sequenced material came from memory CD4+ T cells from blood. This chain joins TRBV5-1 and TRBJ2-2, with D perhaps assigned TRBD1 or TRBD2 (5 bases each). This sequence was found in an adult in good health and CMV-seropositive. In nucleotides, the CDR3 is TGCGCCAGCAGCTTACTGGGGGTGGACACCGGGGAGCTGTTTTTT. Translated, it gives CASSLLGVDTGELFF.